This is a list of T cell receptor beta chains from one sample in a study of spatial heterogeneity in lung cancer. One entry per CDR3 protein, called by TCRdb with MiXCR from the 5' RACE reads. The table has 20,000 to 30,000 distinct CDR3 sequences, 8.8% seen once. This specimen was lung tumor tissue, taken at surgery. These receptors were taken from a male donor with early-stage non-small cell lung cancer. CDR3s include the opening cysteine and the closing phenylalanine or tryptophan. The D gene is left open where the match is weak. For some rows the clone size is stated as once, few or many, or as a class when expanded; others skip it.

TRBJ2-3,NA,many,14,TRBV28,TGTGCCAGCAGTTCGGGGGCCGGAGGACGTTCGCAGTATTTT,CASSSGAGGRSQYF
TRBJ2-5,NA,few,12,TRBV7-2,TGTGCCAGCAGTGAGACCCAAGAGACCCAGTACTTC,CASSETQETQYF
TRBJ1-1,NA,many,13,TRBV2,TGTGCCAGCAGTGATGTCGGGGAGACTGAAGCTTTCTTT,CASSDVGETEAFF
TRBJ2-7,NA,NA,15,TRBV6-1,TGTGCCAGCAGTGAAGCGGGAGCATACTCCTACGAGCAGTACTTC,CASSEAGAYSYEQYF
TRBJ2-7,TRBD1,many,14,TRBV18,TGTGCCAGCTCACCACCGACAGGGACCTACGAGCAGTACTTC,CASSPPTGTYEQYF
TRBJ1-3,TRBD1,many,15,TRBV11-2,TGTGCCAGCAGCTTCTCCAGGGGGCACGGAAACACCATATATTTT,CASSFSRGHGNTIYF
TRBJ2-1,NA,many,11,TRBV28,TGTGCCAGCAGCCGTCTTTGGGAGCAGTTCTTC,CASSRLWEQFF
TRBJ2-5,TRBD2,few,17,TRBV11-3,TGTGCCAGCAGCTTATGGGGACTAGCGGGGACCCAAGAGACCCAGTACTTC,CASSLWGLAGTQETQYF
TRBJ2-3,TRBD2,many,15,TRBV7-2,TGTGCCAGCAGACCTAGCGGGAGGAGCACAGATACGCAGTATTTT,CASRPSGRSTDTQYF
TRBJ1-1,NA,many,13,TRBV15,TGTGCCACCAGCAGAGATTTGGGGGAGGAAGCTTTCTTT,CATSRDLGEEAFF
TRBJ2-3,TRBD1,few,17,TRBV24-1,TGTGCCACCAGTGATTTTCCAGGGGGCTCTAGCACAGATACGCAGTATTTT,CATSDFPGGSSTDTQYF
TRBJ2-3,NA,medium-sized,12,TRBV25-1,TGTGCCAGCCTCGCCGCAGCAGATACGCAGTATTTT,CASLAAADTQYF
TRBJ2-1,NA,medium-sized,15,TRBV10-3,TGTGCCATCAGTGGTTGGACAGCTTCCTACAATGAGCAGTTCTTC,CAISGWTASYNEQFF
TRBJ2-5,NA,many,13,TRBV24-1,TGTGCCACCGCTGGGACACCTCAAGAGACCCAGTACTTC,CATAGTPQETQYF
TRBJ2-5,NA,many,15,TRBV7-3,TGTGCCAGCAGCTTACTCGGGCGGGCCCAAGAGACCCAGTACTTC,CASSLLGRAQETQYF
TRBJ2-1,NA,many,14,TRBV5-1,TGCGCCAGCCGGCCGGGAAGCTCCTACAATGAGCAGTTCTTC,CASRPGSSYNEQFF
TRBJ2-4,TRBD1,NA,14,TRBV27,TGTGCCAGCAGGGCAGGGGGCACCAAAAACATTCAGTACTTC,CASRAGGTKNIQYF
TRBJ2-3,TRBD2,medium-sized,16,TRBV5-8,TGTGCCAGCAGCCTCTTTAGCGGGAGTGGTACAGATACGCAGTATTTT,CASSLFSGSGTDTQYF
TRBJ1-1,TRBD1,many,17,TRBV3-1,TGTGCCAGCAGCTTACACCCGGGACAGGGGAGGGGCCCTGAAGCTTTCTTT,CASSLHPGQGRGPEAFF
TRBJ2-5,TRBD2,NA,16,TRBV7-2,TGTGCCAGCAGCTTTGGACTAGTCATTGGACAAGAGACCCAGTACTTC,CASSFGLVIGQETQYF
TRBJ2-5,TRBD2,few,15,TRBV5-1,TGCGCCAGCAGCCCTCTAGCGGGGTCACAAGAGACCCAGTACTTC,CASSPLAGSQETQYF
TRBJ2-2,TRBD1,many,13,TRBV6-1,TGTGCCAGCAGTGAAGGACAGGGAAGGGAGCTGTTTTTT,CASSEGQGRELFF
TRBJ2-7,NA,few,15,TRBV20-1,TGCAGTGCTGCCGGGTCCGGGACCGTCTCCTACGAGCAGTACTTC,CSAAGSGTVSYEQYF
TRBJ2-7,NA,many,11,TRBV20-1,TGCAGTGCTAGAGCCGGGACAGAGCAGTACTTC,CSARAGTEQYF
TRBJ2-7,TRBD2,NA,16,TRBV29-1,TGCAGCGTTGTCGGTAGCGGGGGGGCCTTGCCCTACGAGCAGTACTTC,CSVVGSGGALPYEQYF
TRBJ2-7,TRBD1,many,14,TRBV28,TGTGCCAGCCGTGTGGGGCAGGGGGCGCGAGAGCAGTACTTC,CASRVGQGAREQYF
TRBJ1-5,NA,many,13,TRBV7-6,TGTGCCAGCAGCGTACAGGTGAATCAGCCCCAGCATTTT,CASSVQVNQPQHF
TRBJ1-2,NA,many,13,TRBV12-3/TRBV12-4,TGTGCCAGCAGTTTCGGGGTTGGCTATGGCTACACCTTC,CASSFGVGYGYTF
TRBJ2-1,NA,many,13,TRBV9,TGTGCCAGCAGCGGGGGACGGTCCAATGAGCAGTTCTTC,CASSGGRSNEQFF
TRBJ1-2,NA,many,12,TRBV6-1,TGTGCCAGCAGTGCTTTTCGCTATGGCTACACCTTC,CASSAFRYGYTF
TRBJ2-4,NA,few,16,TRBV28,TGTGCCAGCAGTCTTGAGCTAGCTGCAGCCAAAAACATTCAGTACTTC,CASSLELAAAKNIQYF
TRBJ2-1,NA,NA,15,TRBV2,TGTGCCAGCGGGGGATTGACGAGCTCCTACAATGAGCAGTTCTTC,CASGGLTSSYNEQFF
TRBJ2-3,TRBD1,many,16,TRBV10-3,TGTGCCATCAGTCCTAGACAGGGGGACCTCACAGATACGCAGTATTTT,CAISPRQGDLTDTQYF
TRBJ2-2,TRBD2,NA,15,TRBV7-7,TGTGCTAGCAGCTTAGTAGCGGGGGCGACCGGGGAGCTGTTTTTT,CASSLVAGATGELFF
TRBJ2-3,NA,many,15,TRBV5-1,TGCGCCAGCAGCTTGGGCGGAGAAGGGACAGATACGCAGTATTTT,CASSLGGEGTDTQYF
TRBJ1-2,NA,NA,13,TRBV20-1,TGCAGTGCTTCCATGGACCTAAACTATGGCTACACCTTC,CSASMDLNYGYTF
TRBJ2-5,TRBD2,many,15,TRBV20-1,TGCAGTGCTTATTCCAGCGGGGGGGCCGGAGAGACCCAGTACTTC,CSAYSSGGAGETQYF
TRBJ1-5,NA,many,14,TRBV28,TGTGCCAGCAGGGGGAGGGTTCGCAATCAGCCCCAGCATTTT,CASRGRVRNQPQHF
TRBJ1-4,NA,NA,17,TRBV5-5,TGTGCCAGCAGCTTGGAACGGCCCCAAACAACTAATGAAAAACTGTTTTTT,CASSLERPQTTNEKLFF
TRBJ2-3,TRBD2,many,15,TRBV7-2,TGTGCCAGCAGCTTTAGCGGGACCGAAGGTTTTGGGCAGTATTTT,CASSFSGTEGFGQYF
TRBJ2-6,NA,many,13,TRBV28,TGTGCCAGCAGTGTATCCGGGGCCAACGTCCTGACTTTC,CASSVSGANVLTF
TRBJ2-5,TRBD1,few,15,TRBV7-2,TGTGCCAGCAGCTTCGGACAGGGCAGAGGAAAGACCCAGTACTTC,CASSFGQGRGKTQYF
TRBJ1-1,TRBD1,many,17,TRBV9,TGTGCCAGCAGCGCCAAAGACCAGGGGGTCGCAATCACTGAAGCTTTCTTT,CASSAKDQGVAITEAFF
TRBJ1-1,TRBD1,many,16,TRBV28,TGTGCCAGCAGTTCCCGACAGGGGGTGGGGAACACTGAAGCTTTCTTT,CASSSRQGVGNTEAFF
TRBJ2-2,NA,few,16,TRBV6-2/TRBV6-3,TGTGCCAGCACCCCACGGGGCAGGGGGAACACCGGGGAGCTGTTTTTT,CASTPRGRGNTGELFF
TRBJ2-2,NA,many,13,TRBV29-1,TGCAGCGTGGCCCCTCGGGGAACCGGGGAGCTGTTTTTT,CSVAPRGTGELFF
TRBJ2-3,NA,many,12,TRBV7-3,TGTGCCAGCAGCCCTGGACCAGATACGCAGTATTTT,CASSPGPDTQYF